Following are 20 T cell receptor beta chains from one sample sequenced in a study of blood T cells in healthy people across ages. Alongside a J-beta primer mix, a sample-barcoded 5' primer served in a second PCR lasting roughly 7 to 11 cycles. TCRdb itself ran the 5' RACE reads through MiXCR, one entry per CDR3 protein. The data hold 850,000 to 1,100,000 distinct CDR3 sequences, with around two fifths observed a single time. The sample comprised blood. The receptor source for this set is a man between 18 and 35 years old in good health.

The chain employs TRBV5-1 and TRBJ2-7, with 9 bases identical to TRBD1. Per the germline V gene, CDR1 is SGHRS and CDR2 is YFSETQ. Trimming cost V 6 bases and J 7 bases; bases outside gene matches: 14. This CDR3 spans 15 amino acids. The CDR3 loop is CASTPGTGILWEQYF. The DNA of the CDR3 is TGCGCCAGCACCCCCGGGACAGGGATATTATGGGAGCAGTACTTC.

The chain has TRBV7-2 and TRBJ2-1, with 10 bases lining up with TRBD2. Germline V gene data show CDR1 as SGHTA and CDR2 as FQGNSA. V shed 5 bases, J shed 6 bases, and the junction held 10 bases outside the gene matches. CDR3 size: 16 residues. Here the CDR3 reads CASSPRASGGSNEQFF. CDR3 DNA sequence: TGTGCCAGCAGCCCCCGGGCTAGCGGGGGCTCCAATGAGCAGTTCTTC.

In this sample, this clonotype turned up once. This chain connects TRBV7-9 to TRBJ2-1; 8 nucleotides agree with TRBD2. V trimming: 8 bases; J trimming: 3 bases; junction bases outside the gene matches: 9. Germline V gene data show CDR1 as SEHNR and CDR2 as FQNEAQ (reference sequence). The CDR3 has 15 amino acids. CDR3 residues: CASGSPSGGYNEQFF. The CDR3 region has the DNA TGTGCCAGCGGCTCCCCCAGCGGGGGCTACAATGAGCAGTTCTTC.

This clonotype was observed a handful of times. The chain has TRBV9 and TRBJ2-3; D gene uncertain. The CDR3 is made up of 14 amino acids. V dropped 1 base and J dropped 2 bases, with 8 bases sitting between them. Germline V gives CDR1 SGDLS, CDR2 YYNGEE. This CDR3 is CASSVFTFTDTQYF. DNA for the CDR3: TGTGCCAGCAGCGTATTCACTTTCACAGATACGCAGTATTTT.

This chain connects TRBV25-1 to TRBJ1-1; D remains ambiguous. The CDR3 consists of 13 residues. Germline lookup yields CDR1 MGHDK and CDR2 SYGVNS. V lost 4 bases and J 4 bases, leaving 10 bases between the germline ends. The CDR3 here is CASSAGGPTEAFF. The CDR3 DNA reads TGTGCCAGCAGTGCGGGCGGGCCCACTGAAGCTTTCTTT.

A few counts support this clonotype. The CDR3 bases are TGTGCCAGCAGCCGTGACAGGGTAGCTAACTATGGCTACACCTTC. Encoded protein: CASSRDRVANYGYTF. V and J are TRBV6-5 and TRBJ1-2; 7 nucleotides line up with TRBD1. Germline CDR1 is MNHEY and CDR2 is SVGAGI. V gave up 6 bases and J gave up 0 bases; unmatched junction bases: 7. This CDR3 is 15 amino acids long.

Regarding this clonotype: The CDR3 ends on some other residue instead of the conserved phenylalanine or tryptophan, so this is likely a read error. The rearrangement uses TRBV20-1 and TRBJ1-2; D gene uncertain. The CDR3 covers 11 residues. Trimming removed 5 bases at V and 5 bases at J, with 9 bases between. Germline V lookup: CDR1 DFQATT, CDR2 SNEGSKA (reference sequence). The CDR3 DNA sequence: TGCAGTGCTCCAGACCGATATGGCTACACCTCC. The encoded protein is CSAPDRYGYTS.

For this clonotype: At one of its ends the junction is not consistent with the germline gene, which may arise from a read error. CDR3 sequence (DNA): TGTGCCAGCAGCGAAGTCTCGTATTCACCCCCCCACTTT. Its protein is CASSEVSYSPPHF. The chain links TRBV5-5 to TRBJ1-6; D unresolved. This CDR3 contains 13 residues. Germline V gene data show CDR1 as SGHKS and CDR2 as YYEKEE (reference sequence).

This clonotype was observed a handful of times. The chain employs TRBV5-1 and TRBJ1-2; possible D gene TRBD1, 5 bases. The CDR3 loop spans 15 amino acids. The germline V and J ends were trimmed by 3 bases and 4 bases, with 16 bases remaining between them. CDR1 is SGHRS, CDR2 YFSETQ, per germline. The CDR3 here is CASSWDGTSTYGYTF. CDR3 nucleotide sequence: TGCGCCAGCAGCTGGGACGGAACAAGTACCTATGGCTACACCTTC.

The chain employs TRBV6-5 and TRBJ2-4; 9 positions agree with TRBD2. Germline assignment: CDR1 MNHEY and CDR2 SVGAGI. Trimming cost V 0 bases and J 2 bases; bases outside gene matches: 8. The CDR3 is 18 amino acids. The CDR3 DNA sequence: TGTGCCAGCAGTTACTCGAGTAGGACTAGCGAAACCAAAAACATTCAGTACTTC. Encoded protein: CASSYSSRTSETKNIQYF.

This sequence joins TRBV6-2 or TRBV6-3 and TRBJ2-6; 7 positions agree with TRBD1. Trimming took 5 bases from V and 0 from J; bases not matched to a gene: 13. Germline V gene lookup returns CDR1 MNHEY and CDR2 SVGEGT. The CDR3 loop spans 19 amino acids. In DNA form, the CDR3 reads TGTGCCAGCAGTGGGCAGCCCGGGACAGTGTTCTCTGGGGCCAACGTCCTGACTTTC. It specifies CASSGQPGTVFSGANVLTF.

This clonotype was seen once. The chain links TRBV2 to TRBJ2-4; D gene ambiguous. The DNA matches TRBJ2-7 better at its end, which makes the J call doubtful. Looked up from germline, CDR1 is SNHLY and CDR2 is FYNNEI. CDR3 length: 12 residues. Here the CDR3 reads CASRVNGYEQYF. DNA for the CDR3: TGTGCCAGCAGAGTAAACGGCTACGAGCAGTACTTC.

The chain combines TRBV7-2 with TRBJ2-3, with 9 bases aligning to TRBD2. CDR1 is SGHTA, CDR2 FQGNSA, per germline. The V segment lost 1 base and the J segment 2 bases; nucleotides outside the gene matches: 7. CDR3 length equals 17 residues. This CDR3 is CASSLVGGGAITDTQYF. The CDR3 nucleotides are TGTGCCAGCAGCTTAGTGGGCGGGGGGGCCATCACAGATACGCAGTATTTT.

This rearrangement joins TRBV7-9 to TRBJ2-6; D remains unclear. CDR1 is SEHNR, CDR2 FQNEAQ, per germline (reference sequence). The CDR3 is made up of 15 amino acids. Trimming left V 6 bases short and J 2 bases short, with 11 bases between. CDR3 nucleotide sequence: TGTGCCAGCAGTTCTCCACCCCCTGGGGCCAACGTCCTGACTTTC. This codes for CASSSPPPGANVLTF.

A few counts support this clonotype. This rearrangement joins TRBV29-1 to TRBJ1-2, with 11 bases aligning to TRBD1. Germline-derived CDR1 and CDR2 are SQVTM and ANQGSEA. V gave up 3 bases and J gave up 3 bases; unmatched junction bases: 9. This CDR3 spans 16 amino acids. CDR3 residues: CSVETRDRGKDYGYTF. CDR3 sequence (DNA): TGCAGCGTTGAGACCCGGGACAGGGGGAAGGACTATGGCTACACCTTC.

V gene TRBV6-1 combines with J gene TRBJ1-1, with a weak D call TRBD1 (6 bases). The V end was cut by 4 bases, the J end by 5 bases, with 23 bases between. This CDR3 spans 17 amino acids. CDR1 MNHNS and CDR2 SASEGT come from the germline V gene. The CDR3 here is CASSGGGQGFLRTEAFF. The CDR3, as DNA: TGTGCCAGCAGTGGCGGGGGGCAGGGGTTTTTAAGGACTGAAGCTTTCTTT.

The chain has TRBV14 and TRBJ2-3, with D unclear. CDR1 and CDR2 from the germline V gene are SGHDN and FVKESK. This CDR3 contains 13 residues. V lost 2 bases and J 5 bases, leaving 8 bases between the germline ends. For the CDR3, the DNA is TGTGCCAGCAGCCAATTCATCCGAGATACGCAGTATTTT. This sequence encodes CASSQFIRDTQYF.

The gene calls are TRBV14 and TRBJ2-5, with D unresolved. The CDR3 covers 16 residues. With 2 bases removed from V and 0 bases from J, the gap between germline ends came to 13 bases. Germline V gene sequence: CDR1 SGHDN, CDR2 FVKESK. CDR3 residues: CASSQSQPAYQETQYF. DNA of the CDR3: TGTGCCAGCAGCCAATCCCAGCCGGCGTACCAAGAGACCCAGTACTTC.

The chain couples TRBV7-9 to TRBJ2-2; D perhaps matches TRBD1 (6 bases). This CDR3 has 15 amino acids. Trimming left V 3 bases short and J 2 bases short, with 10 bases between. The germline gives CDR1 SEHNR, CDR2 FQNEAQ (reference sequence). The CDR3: CASSFHRDNTGELFF. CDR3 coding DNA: TGTGCCAGCAGCTTTCACAGGGATAACACCGGGGAGCTGTTTTTT.

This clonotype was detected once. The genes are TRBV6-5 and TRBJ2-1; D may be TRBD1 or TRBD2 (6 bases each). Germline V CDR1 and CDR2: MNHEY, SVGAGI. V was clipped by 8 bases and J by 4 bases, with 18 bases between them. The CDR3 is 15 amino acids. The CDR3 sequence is CASFNWGARYNEQFF. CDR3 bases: TGTGCCAGCTTTAATTGGGGGGCAAGATACAATGAGCAGTTCTTC.